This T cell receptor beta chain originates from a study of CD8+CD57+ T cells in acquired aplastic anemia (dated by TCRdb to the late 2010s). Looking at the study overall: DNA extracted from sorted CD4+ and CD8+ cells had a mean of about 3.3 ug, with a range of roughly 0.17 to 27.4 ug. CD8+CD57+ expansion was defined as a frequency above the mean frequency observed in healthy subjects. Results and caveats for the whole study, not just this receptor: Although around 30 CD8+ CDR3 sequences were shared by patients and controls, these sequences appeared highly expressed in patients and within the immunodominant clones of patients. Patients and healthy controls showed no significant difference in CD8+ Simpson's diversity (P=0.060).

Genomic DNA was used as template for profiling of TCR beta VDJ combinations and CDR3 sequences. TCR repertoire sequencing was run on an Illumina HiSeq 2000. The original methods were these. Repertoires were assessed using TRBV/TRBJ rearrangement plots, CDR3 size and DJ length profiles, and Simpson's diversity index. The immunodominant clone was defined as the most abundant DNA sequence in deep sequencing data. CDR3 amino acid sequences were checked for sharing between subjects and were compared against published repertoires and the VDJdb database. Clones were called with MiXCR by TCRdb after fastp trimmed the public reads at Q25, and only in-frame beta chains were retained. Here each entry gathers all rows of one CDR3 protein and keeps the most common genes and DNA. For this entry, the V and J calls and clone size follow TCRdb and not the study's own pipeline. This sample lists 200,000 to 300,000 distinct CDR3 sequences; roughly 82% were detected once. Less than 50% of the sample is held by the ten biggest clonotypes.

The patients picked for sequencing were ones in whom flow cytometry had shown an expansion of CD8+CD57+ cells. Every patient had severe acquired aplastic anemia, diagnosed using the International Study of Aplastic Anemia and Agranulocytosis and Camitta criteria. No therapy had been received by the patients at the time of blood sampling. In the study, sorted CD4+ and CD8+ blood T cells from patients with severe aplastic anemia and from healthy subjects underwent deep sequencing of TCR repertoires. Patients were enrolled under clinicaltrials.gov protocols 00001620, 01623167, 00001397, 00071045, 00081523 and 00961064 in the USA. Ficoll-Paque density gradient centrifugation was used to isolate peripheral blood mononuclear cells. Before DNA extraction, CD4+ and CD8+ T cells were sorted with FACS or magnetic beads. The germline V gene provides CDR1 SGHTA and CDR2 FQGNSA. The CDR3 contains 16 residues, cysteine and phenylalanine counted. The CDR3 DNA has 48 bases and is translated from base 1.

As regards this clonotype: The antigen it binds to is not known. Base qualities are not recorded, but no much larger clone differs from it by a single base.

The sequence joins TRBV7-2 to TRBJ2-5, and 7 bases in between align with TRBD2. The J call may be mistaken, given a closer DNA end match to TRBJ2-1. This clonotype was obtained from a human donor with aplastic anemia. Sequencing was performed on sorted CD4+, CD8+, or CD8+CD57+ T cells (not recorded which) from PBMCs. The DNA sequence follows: TGTGCCAGCAGCTTTCAAAGAAGCGGGGCCCGCGATGAGCAGTTCTTC. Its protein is CASSFQRSGARDEQFF.